This T cell receptor (beta chain) was documented in a study of tumor-infiltrating lymphocytes in oesophageal squamous cell carcinoma. TCRdb processed the PCR reads anew with MiXCR; each CDR3 protein has one entry. The sample has approximately 12,000 distinct CDR3 sequences; roughly half are singletons. Looked up from germline, CDR1 is SGHVS and CDR2 is FNYEAQ. The CDR3 has 14 amino acids. Source material: normal esophageal tissue next to the tumor. This clonotype was sampled from a male donor with esophageal squamous cell carcinoma. V is TRBV7-6 and J is TRBJ2-3; a possible D gene is TRBD2 (6 bases). Judging by the DNA end, TRBJ2-1 fits better; the J call may be wrong. In nucleotides, the CDR3 is TGTGCCAGCAGCTTAGGGGGGACTTCCAATGAGCAGTTCTTC. Amino acids: CASSLGGTSNEQFF.